The clone carrying this T cell receptor (beta chain) has just a few counts. A J-beta primer mix and a sample-barcoded 5' primer were used in a second PCR of roughly 7 to 12 cycles. Tagging of each cDNA molecule was performed by a template-switch adaptor with 12 random nucleotides. Each CDR3 protein gets one entry after TCRdb re-called the 5' RACE reads with MiXCR. The sample records some 690,000 distinct CDR3 sequences, approximately 21% being singletons. V was clipped by 4 bases and J by 8 bases; unmatched bases: 8. Germline-derived CDR1 and CDR2 are LGHDT and YNNKEL (reference sequence). The CDR3 spans 15 residues. Every sample had a minimum of 7 million PBMCs isolated. The data originate from a study of blood T cells in healthy people across ages.

The specimen was blood. The chain links TRBV3-1 to TRBJ2-1; 10 bases align to TRBD1. The sequence was collected from a man in his sixties or seventies in good health. CDR3 DNA sequence: TGTGCCAGCAGCCGCAGACAGGGGGCAAGCGATGAGCAGTTCTTC. It specifies CASSRRQGASDEQFF.